The clone carrying this T cell receptor (beta chain) was counted a few times. The antigen is undetermined. This CDR3 is also generated by other DNA sequences in the sample. This sample was included in a study of beta chain features in type 1 diabetes. The study's findings and limits: TCRB CDR3s were moderately but significantly shorter in Type 1 diabetes patients in all four CD4+ subsets.

Each of the CD4+ naive, central memory, regulatory and stem cell-like memory populations was sorted via CD45RO/CCR7/CD25/CD127/CD95/CD27. The authors reverse transcribed all of the isolated RNA, so sequencing captured expressed TCRB transcripts. Assay: immunoSEQ multiplex PCR; the TCRdb copy retains only in-frame clones and omits some. Of hundreds of thousands of clones in the sample, around 15% were seen once. The specimen sequenced was naive CD4+ T cells from blood. The TCR was taken from a man aged 18 to 30 with type 1 diabetes.

The CDR3 DNA sequence: TGTGCCTGGAGTGTTAGCACAGATACGCAGTATTTT. As protein: CAWSVSTDTQYF. V gene TRBV30 combines with J gene TRBJ2-3; D unclear. The V gene's germline CDR1 is GTSNPN and CDR2 SVGIG (reference sequence). There are 12 residues in the CDR3. Trimming left V 0 bases short and J 0 bases short, with 1 base between.